The 4 T cell receptor beta chains listed next were all sequenced from one sample in a study of T-cell memory formation after mild COVID-19 (dated by TCRdb to about 2021). The receptor library was made with 5' RACE. Sequencing relied on an Illumina NovaSeq 6000. The raw public data were reprocessed by TCRdb itself: fastp quality trimming at Q25, MiXCR clonotype calling, in-frame beta chains only. Each entry is one CDR3 protein sequence, shown with its most common DNA and genes. Recorded for this sample are 300,000 to 350,000 distinct CDR3 sequences; roughly a fifth of them occurred a single time. Roughly 21% of the sample is in the top ten clones. The source material was PBMCs or a T cell subset sorted from them (not recorded which). These receptors originate from a man aged 18 to 30 who had mild COVID-19 (a few samples of this study predate the infection). The sample titles of this study are shuffled in the database, so cell type and time point are left out; the donor was told from shared clones.

The chain joins TRBV7-8 to TRBJ2-3; possibly TRBD1 or TRBD2 for D (6 bases each). V lost 0 bases and J lost 6, with 19 bases in between. The germline V gene has CDR1 SGHVS and CDR2 FQNEAQ. The length of the CDR3 is 17 residues. The CDR3 reads CASSLAVGGAPGDTQYF. In nucleotides, the CDR3 is TGTGCCAGCAGCTTAGCGGTGGGGGGCGCCCCCGGGGATACGCAGTATTTT.

V is TRBV24-1 and J is TRBJ2-1; the D is unclear. Germline V lookup: CDR1 KGHDR, CDR2 SFDVKD. This CDR3 is 12 amino acids long. Trimming pared 6 bases from V and 8 bases from J, leaving 10 bases between. The CDR3: CATSPGLHEQFF. CDR3 nucleotides: TGTGCCACCAGTCCCGGCCTCCATGAGCAGTTCTTC.

The chain links TRBV5-1 to TRBJ2-1, with D possibly matching TRBD1 (5 bases). CDR3 size: 13 residues. V was trimmed by 0 bases and J by 15 bases, leaving 16 bases between them. Germline V gene sequence: CDR1 SGHRS, CDR2 YFSETQ. The CDR3 loop reads CASSLGQTSPPFF. In DNA, the CDR3 is TGCGCCAGCAGCTTGGGACAGACATCCCCACCGTTCTTC. The variable domain in full, completed from reference TRBV5-1 and TRBJ2-1, reads KAGVTQTPRYLIKTRGQQVTLSCSPISGHRSVSWYQQTPGQGLQFLFEYFSETQRNKGNFPGRFSGRQFSNSRSEMNVSTLELGDSALYLCASSLGQTSPPFFGPGTRLTVL.

This clonotype was found many times. The CDR3 reads CASRLWGEDNEQFF. The CDR3 DNA reads as TGTGCCAGCCGCCTATGGGGGGAGGACAATGAGCAGTTCTTC. This chain links TRBV2 with TRBJ2-1, with D perhaps TRBD2 (6 bases). Germline CDR1 is SNHLY and CDR2 is FYNNEI. This CDR3 contains 14 residues. V lost 8 bases, J lost 5 bases, and 16 bases lay in between.